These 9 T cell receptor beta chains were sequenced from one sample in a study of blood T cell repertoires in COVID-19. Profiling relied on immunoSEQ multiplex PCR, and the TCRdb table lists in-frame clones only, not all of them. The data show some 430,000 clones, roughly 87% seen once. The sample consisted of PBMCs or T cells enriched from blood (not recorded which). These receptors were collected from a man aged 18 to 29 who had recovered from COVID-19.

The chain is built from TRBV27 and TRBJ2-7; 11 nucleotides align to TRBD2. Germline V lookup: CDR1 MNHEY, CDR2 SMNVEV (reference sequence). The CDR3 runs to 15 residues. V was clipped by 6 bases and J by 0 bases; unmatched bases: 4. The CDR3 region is CASRGLADNSYEQYF. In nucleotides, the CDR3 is TGTGCCAGCAGGGGACTAGCGGACAACTCCTACGAGCAGTACTTC.

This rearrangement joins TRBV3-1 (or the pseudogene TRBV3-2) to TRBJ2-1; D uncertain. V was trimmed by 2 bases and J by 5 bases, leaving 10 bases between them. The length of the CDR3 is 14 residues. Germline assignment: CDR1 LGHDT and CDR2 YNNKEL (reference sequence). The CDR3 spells CASSQPGLDNEQFF. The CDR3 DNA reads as TGTGCCAGCAGCCAACCGGGTCTCGACAATGAGCAGTTCTTC.

CDR3 bases: TGTGCCAGCAGCCTCCTTGGGGCGGGAGACCAAGAGACCCAGTACTTC. The encoded protein is CASSLLGAGDQETQYF. This chain uses TRBV14 with TRBJ2-5, with 7 bases lining up with TRBD2. Germline CDR1 SGHDN, CDR2 FVKESK. The CDR3 length is 16 residues. V shed 4 bases, J shed 0 bases, and the junction held 8 bases outside the gene matches.

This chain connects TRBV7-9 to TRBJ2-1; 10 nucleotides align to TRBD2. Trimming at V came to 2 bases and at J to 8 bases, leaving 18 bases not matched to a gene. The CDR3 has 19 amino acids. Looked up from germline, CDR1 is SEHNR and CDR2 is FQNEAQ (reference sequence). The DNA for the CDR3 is TGTGCCAGCAGCTTATATAGGCTAGCGGGGGTTCCGGGCTTCCATGAGCAGTTCTTC. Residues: CASSLYRLAGVPGFHEQFF.

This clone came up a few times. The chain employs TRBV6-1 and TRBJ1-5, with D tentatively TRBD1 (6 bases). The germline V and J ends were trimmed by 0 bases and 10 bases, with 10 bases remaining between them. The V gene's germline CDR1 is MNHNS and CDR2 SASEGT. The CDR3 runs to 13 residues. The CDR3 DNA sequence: TGTGCCAGCAGTGAAGCGGGGACACTTCCCCAGCATTTT. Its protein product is CASSEAGTLPQHF.

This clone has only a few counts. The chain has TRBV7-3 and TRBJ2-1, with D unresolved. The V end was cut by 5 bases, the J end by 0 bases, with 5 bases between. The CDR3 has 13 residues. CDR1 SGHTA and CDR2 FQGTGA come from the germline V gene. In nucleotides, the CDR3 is TGTGCCAGCAGCCGGAGCTCCTACAATGAGCAGTTCTTC. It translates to CASSRSSYNEQFF.

The CDR3 is CASSLTGQGLFHGYTF. DNA of the CDR3: TGTGCCAGCAGCTTAACTGGGCAGGGGCTATTTCATGGCTACACCTTC. This chain links TRBV7-3 with TRBJ1-2; possible D gene TRBD1, 6 bases. V was clipped by 0 bases and J by 6 bases, with 17 bases between them. This CDR3 spans 16 amino acids. Per germline, CDR1 SGHTA and CDR2 FQGTGA.

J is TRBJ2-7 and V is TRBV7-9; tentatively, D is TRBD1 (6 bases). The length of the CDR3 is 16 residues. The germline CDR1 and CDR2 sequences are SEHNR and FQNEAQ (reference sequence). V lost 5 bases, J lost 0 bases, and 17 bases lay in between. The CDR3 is CASSPQTGIPSYEQYF. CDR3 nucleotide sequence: TGTGCCAGCAGCCCGCAAACAGGGATACCCTCCTACGAGCAGTACTTC.

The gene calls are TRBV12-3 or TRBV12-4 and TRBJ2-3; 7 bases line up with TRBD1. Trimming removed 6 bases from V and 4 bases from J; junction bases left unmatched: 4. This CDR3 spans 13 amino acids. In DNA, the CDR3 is TGTGCCAGCAGGGGGCAGGGGGCAGATACGCAGTATTTT. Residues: CASRGQGADTQYF.